This T cell receptor beta chain derives from a study of CD8+ T cells in alopecia areata. About the study: Treated patients received oral tofacitinib, 5 to 10 mg twice daily.

The researchers isolated CD4+ and CD8+ T cells from PBMCs by sorting. Study conclusions and caveats: Lesional scalp exceeded normal scalp in clonality, especially in alopecia totalis/universalis. Possibly because of HLA-related factors, TCR sharing was less clear across patients than in mice.

The CDR3 spans 17 residues. CDR1 is SGDLS and CDR2 is YYNGEE in the germline V gene. Trimming removed 7 bases at V and 4 bases at J, with 26 bases between. As for this clone: Its target is not known.

Extraction of RNA preceded its reverse transcription into cDNA, which served as the sequencing template. Only in-frame clones appear in the TCRdb table, and some are missing; sequencing was by immunoSEQ multiplex PCR. This sample has about 150,000 clones; 40% to 60% occur once, and the top ten carry just under 20%. J is TRBJ2-5 and V is TRBV9; D possibly matches TRBD1 or TRBD2 (7 bases each). The TCR comes from a human donor with alopecia areata. This sample comprised CD8+ T cells sorted from blood, obtained at week 0. CDR3 protein: CASGPSQGGPCVETQYF. The CDR3 region has the DNA TGTGCCAGCGGGCCCTCCCAGGGGGGGCCATGTGTAGAGACCCAGTACTTC.